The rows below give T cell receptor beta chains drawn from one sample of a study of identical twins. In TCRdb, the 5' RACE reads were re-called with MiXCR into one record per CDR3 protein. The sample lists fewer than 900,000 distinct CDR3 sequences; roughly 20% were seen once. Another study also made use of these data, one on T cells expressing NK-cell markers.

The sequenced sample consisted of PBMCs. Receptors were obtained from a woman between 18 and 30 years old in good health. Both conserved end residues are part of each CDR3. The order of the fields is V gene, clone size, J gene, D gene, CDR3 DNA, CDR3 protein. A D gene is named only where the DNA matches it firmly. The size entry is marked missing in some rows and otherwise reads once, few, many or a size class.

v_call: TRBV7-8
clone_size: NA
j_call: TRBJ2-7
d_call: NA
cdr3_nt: TGTGCCAGCGCGAAGCAGGAAGACGGAAACCCCTACGAGCAGTACTTC
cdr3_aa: CASAKQEDGNPYEQYF

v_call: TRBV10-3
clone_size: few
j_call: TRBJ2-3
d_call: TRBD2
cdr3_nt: TGTGCCATCATGCTAGCGGGGAGCACAGATACGCAGTATTTT
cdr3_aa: CAIMLAGSTDTQYF

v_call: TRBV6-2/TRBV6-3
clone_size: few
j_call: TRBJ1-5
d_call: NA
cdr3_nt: TGTGCCAGCGCCTATACAGGGAGCAATCAGCCCCAGCATTTT
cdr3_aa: CASAYTGSNQPQHF

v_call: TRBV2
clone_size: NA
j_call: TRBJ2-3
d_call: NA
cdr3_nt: TGTGCCAGCAACCGGGAGAGGGCAGATACGCAGTATTTT
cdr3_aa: CASNRERADTQYF

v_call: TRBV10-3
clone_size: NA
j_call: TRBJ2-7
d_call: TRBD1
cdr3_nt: TGTGCCATCAACAGGGACAGTTCAGACGAGCAGTACTTC
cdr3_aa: CAINRDSSDEQYF

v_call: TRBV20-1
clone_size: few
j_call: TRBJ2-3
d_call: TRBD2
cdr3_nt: TGCAGTGCTACTCGGACTAGCGAGAGCACAGATACGCAGTATTTT
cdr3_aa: CSATRTSESTDTQYF

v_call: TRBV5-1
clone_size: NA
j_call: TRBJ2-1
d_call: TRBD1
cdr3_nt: TGCGCCAGCAGCGCCGGACAGGGGGCCCTCAATGAGCAGTTCTTC
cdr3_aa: CASSAGQGALNEQFF

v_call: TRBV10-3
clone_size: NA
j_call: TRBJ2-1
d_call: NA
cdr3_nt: TGTGCCATCAGTGATGGGTATGAGCAGTTCTTC
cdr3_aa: CAISDGYEQFF

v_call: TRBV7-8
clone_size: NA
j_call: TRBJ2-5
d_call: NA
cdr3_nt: TGTGCCAGCAGCTTAATATTCTTCAACCGGGACTCCGGGGAGACCCAGTACTTC
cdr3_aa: CASSLIFFNRDSGETQYF

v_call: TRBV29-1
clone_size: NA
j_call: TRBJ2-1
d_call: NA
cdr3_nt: TGCAGCGTTGGGGGTAGCGACTACAATGAGCAGTTCTTC
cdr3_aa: CSVGGSDYNEQFF

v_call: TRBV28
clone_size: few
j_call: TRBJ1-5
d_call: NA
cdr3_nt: TGTGCCAGCAGTTTTACGTTTGATCAGCCCCAGCATTTT
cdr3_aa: CASSFTFDQPQHF

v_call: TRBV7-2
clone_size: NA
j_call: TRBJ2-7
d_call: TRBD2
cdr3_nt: TGTGCCAGCAGCTCCGTAGCGGGAGGAGGGTACGAGCAGTACTTC
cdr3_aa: CASSSVAGGGYEQYF

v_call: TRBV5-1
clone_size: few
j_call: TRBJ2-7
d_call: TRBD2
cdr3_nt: TGCGCCAGCAGAGGAGGAGCGGGGTCCTCCTACGAGCAGTACTTC
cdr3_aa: CASRGGAGSSYEQYF

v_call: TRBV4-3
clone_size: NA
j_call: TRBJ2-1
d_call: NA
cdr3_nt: TGCGCCAGCAGCCAAGGACGAGGGATGGTTAACAATGAGCAGTTCTTC
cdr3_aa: CASSQGRGMVNNEQFF

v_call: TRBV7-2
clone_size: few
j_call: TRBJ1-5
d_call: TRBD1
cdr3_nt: TGTGCCAGCCTAAAGACAGGGGTCGGCAATCAGCCCCAGCATTTT
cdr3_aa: CASLKTGVGNQPQHF

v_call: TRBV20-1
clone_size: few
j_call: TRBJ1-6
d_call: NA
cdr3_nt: TGCAGTGCTAGGTCCCCGGGAGGTTCACCCCTCCACTTT
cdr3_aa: CSARSPGGSPLHF

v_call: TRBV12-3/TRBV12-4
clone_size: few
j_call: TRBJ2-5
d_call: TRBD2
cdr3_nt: TGTGCCAGCAGTAACCAAGCACTAGCGGGGGTTGAGACCCAGTACTTC
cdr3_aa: CASSNQALAGVETQYF

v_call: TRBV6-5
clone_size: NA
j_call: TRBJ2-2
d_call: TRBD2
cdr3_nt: TGTGCCAGCAGACTCGGACTAGCAGAGAACACCGGGGAGCTGTTTTTT
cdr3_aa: CASRLGLAENTGELFF

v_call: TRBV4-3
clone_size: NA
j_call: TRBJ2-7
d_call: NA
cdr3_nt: TGCGCCAGCAGCCTATACTCTGAGGGGATCGACGAGCAGTACTTC
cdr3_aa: CASSLYSEGIDEQYF

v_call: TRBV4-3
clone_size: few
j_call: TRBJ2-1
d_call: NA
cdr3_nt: TGCGCCAGCAGCCAAGGGGTGGCAGCAGCCTACAATGAGCAGTTCTTC
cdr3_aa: CASSQGVAAAYNEQFF

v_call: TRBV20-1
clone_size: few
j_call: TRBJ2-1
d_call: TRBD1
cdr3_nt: TGCAGTGCTAGCCCCCGGGGACAGGGCCTCTCCTACAATGAGCAGTTCTTC
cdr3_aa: CSASPRGQGLSYNEQFF

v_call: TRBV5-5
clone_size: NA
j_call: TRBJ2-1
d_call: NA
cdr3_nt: TGTGCCAGCAGCCTCGCCCAGCGGTTGGGTGAGCAGTTCTTC
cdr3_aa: CASSLAQRLGEQFF

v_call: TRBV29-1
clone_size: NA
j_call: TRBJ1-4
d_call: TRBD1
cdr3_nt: TGCAGCGTTGGGGCCGACAGGGCGGGTGAAAAACTGTTTTTT
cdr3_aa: CSVGADRAGEKLFF

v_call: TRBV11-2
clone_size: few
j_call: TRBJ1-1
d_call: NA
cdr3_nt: TGTGCCAGCAGTCAACACGGTGAAGCTTTCTTT
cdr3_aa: CASSQHGEAFF

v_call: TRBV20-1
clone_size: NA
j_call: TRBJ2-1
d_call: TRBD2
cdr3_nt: TGCAGTGCTAGACCAAGGACTAGCGGGGATCTAGATGAGCAGTTCTTC
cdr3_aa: CSARPRTSGDLDEQFF

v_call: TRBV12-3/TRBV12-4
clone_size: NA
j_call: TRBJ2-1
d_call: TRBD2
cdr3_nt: TGTGCCAGCAGTTGGAGAGGACTAGCGGGACACTACAATGAGCAGTTCTTC
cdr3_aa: CASSWRGLAGHYNEQFF